This T cell receptor beta chain appears in the sequencing data of a study of spatial heterogeneity in lung cancer. Study in general: Available follow-up PBMC samples, collected a median of about 2 years post-resection, were sequenced.

The CDR3 is made up of 11 amino acids. Between the trimmed V and J ends, which lost 4 bases and 7 bases, there was a span of 7 bases. Germline CDR1 and CDR2: MGHRA and YSYEKL. Indicated time point: blood at routine non-recurrence follow-up after resection. Unsorted whole RNA from tumor, nontumor lung or frozen PBMC underwent sequencing. TCR cDNA molecules each had a unique molecular identifier. Each CDR3 protein gets one entry after TCRdb re-called the 5' RACE reads with MiXCR. The sample records fewer than 20,000 distinct CDR3 sequences, under 10% being singletons. This clonotype was seen many times. This specimen was PBMCs, taken at follow-up. This sequence was found in a male donor with early-stage non-small cell lung cancer. The rearrangement links TRBV4-1 to TRBJ1-2, with D unclear. The CDR3 DNA follows: TGCGCCAGCAGCCGGGAAGGTGGCTACACCTTC. Its translation is CASSREGGYTF.